The sequence of this T cell receptor beta chain was determined in a study of OX40 agonist ivuxolimab in advanced cancers. Study-level background: Having had anti-PD-1, anti-PD-L1 or anti-CTLA-4 therapy before was allowed, and roughly 40% had some.

Method: immunoSEQ multiplex PCR; TCRdb's copy keeps in-frame clones and lacks some. Counted here are fewer than 65,000 clones, around nine tenths occurring once; the ten biggest clones make up 0.3% to 0.35%. Unmatched junction bases numbered 6, after V lost 3 bases and J lost 0 bases. Germline CDR1 SGHNT, CDR2 YYREEE (reference sequence). The length of the CDR3 is 16 residues. Sequencing used CD4+ or CD8+ T cells sorted from blood, obtained in a trial of the OX40 agonist ivuxolimab. The clonotype originates from an adult with an advanced solid tumor such as melanoma, head and neck, liver or kidney cancer. The chain joins TRBV5-4 to TRBJ2-3; 8 bases match TRBD2. CDR3 loop: CASSSLAGISTDTQYF. CDR3 sequence (DNA): TGTGCCAGCAGCTCCTTAGCGGGGATTAGCACAGATACGCAGTATTTT.